This T cell receptor beta chain comes out of a study of blood T cells in healthy people across ages. Of note for this clonotype: What it binds is unknown. A read error may be the cause here, since a much bigger clone is one base away.

With a J-beta primer mix and a sample-barcoded 5' primer, a second PCR ran about 7 to 12 cycles. TCRdb re-called the 5' RACE reads through MiXCR, storing one row per CDR3 protein. The sample has some 1,000,000 distinct CDR3 sequences, 20% to 25% seen once. There are 16 residues in the CDR3. Germline CDR1 and CDR2: SGHRS and YFSETQ. Findings of the study overall: In the absence of known donor CMV status, changes in expanded clonotypes were possibly confounded. Measured against age, TCR beta diversity per million T cells decreased in a roughly linear manner.

The data were also submitted as part of a second study, on T cells of mothers and their children. That work states: Healthy Caucasian mothers, a few in number, and their six children were the donors. The shaping of TCR recombination output by thymic selection is similar in related and unrelated pairs.

The chain employs TRBV5-1 and TRBJ2-3, with TRBD2 matching 7 bases. The sample was blood. The clonotype originates from a girl aged 2-10 years in good health. This CDR3 reads CASSLGGLPSTDTRYF. The CDR3 bases are TGCGCCAGCAGTTTGGGGGGACTACCTTCCACAGATACGCGGTATTTT.